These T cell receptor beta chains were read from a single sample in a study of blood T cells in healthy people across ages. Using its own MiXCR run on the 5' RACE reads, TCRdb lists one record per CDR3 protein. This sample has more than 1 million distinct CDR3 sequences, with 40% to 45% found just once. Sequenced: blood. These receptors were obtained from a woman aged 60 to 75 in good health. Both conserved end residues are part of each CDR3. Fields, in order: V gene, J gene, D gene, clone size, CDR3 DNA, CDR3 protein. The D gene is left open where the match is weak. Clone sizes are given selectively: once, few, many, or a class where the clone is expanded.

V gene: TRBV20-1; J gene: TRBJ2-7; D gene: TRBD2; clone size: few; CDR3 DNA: TGCAGTGCTATATCTAGCGGGAGAGAATCCGAGCAGTACTTC; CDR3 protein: CSAISSGRESEQYF
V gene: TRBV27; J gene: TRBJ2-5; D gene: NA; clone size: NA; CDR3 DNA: TGTGCCAGCAGCCGCCAGGTGCTCGAGACCCAGTACTTC; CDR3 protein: CASSRQVLETQYF
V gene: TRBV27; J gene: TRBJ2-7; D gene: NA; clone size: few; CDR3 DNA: TGTGCCAGCAGTTTATCCGACAGGCCCTTGGGCTACGAGCAGTACTTC; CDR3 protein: CASSLSDRPLGYEQYF
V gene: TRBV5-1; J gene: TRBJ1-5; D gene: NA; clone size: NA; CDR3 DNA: TGCGCCAGCGGGCCCCAGCATTTT; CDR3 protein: CASGPQHF
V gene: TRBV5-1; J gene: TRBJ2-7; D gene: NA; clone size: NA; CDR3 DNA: TGCGCCAGCAAAAAGGGCCCCTACGAGCAGTACTTC; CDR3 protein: CASKKGPYEQYF
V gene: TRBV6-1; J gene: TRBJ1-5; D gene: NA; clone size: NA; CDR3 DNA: TGTGCCAGCGGAGAACAGGGCAATCAGCCCCAGCATTTT; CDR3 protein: CASGEQGNQPQHF
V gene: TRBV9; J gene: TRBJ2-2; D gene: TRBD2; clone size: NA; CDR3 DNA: TGTGCCAGCAGCGTAGGGCTAGCGGGAGCCGGCGGGGAGCTGTTTTTT; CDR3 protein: CASSVGLAGAGGELFF
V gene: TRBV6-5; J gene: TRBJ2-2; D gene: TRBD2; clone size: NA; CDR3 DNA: TGTGCCAGCAGTTTTCGACTAGCGGGGGACACCGGGGAGCTGTTTTTT; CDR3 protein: CASSFRLAGDTGELFF
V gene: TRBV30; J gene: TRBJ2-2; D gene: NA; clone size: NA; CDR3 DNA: TGTGCCTGGAGTTTCGGGGGCGCTTCCACCGGGGAGCTGTTTTTT; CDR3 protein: CAWSFGGASTGELFF
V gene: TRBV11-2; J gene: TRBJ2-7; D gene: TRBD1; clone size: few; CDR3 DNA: TGTGCCAGCAGCTTAGCATCCACCCATGGAGGACAGGGTATTTTCTACGAGCAGTACTTC; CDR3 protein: CASSLASTHGGQGIFYEQYF
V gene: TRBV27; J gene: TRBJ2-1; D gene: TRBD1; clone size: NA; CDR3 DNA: TGTGCCGGCAGACCAGGGACAGGGTACAATGAGCAGTTCTTC; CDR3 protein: CAGRPGTGYNEQFF
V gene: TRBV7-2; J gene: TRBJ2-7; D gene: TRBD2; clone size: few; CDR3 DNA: TGTGCCAGCAGCTTGGGACTAGCCCTCTACGAGCAGTACTTC; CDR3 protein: CASSLGLALYEQYF
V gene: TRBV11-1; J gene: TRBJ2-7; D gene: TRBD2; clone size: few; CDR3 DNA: TGTGCCAGCAGCTTTGAGGAGGGGACTAGCGGTTACTACGAGCAGTACTTC; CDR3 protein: CASSFEEGTSGYYEQYF
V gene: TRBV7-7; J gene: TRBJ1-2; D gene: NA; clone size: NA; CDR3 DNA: TGTGCCAGCACCCGGACACCCCGGGGTGGCTACACCTTC; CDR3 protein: CASTRTPRGGYTF
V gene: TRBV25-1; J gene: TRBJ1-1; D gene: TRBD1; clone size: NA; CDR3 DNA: TGTGCCAGCAGTGACCGAAGACAGGGCTTGGGGGATGAAGCTTTCTTT; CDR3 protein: CASSDRRQGLGDEAFF
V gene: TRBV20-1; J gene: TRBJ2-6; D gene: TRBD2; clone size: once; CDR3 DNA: TGCAGTGCTACTGGACTAGCGGACTCTGGGGCCAACGTCCTGACTTTC; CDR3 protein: CSATGLADSGANVLTF
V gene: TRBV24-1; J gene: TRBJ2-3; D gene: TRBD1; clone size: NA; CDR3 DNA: TGTGCCACCAGTGATAGGGGACAGGCCACAGATACGCAGTATTTT; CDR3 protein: CATSDRGQATDTQYF
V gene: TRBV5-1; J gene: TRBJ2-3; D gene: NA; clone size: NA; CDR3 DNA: TGCGCCAACAGCCTGACAATTTCGGCCACAGATACGCAGTATTTT; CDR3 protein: CANSLTISATDTQYF
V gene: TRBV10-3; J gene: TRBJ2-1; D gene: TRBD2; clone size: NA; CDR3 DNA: TGTGCCATCAGTGAGTCTACGGGACTAGCGGGAGCCGGGCATGAGCAGTTCTTC; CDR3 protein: CAISESTGLAGAGHEQFF
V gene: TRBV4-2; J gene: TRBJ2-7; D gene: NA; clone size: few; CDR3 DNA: TGTGCCAGCAGCCAAGATTGGCGGGGCGAGCAGTACTTC; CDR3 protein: CASSQDWRGEQYF
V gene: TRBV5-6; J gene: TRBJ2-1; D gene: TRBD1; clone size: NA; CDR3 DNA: TGTGCCAGCAGCCCGCGCGACAGGGCTCATGAGCGGTTCTTC; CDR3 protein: CASSPRDRAHERFF
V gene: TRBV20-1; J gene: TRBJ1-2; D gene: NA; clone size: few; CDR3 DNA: TGCAGTGCTGGGGGGGGGTATGGCTACACCTTC; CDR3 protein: CSAGGGYGYTF
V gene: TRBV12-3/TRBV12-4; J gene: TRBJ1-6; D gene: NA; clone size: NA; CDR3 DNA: TGTGCCAGCAGTTGCGGGACTGTTAATAATTCACCCCTCCACTTT; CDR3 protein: CASSCGTVNNSPLHF
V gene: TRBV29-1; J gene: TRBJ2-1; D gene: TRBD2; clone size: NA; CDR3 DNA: TGCAGCGTTTTGAGCGGGAGAGATGAGCAGTTCTTC; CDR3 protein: CSVLSGRDEQFF
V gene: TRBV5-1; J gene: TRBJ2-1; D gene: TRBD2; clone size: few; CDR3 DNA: TGCGCCAGCAGCCTATCTCTAGCGGGAGGGACCTACAATGAGCAGTTCTTC; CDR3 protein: CASSLSLAGGTYNEQFF
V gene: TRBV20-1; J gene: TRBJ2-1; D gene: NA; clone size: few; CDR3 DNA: TGCAGTGCTAGACACCCCCGAGGGAAAGCGGAAAACAATGAGCAGTTCTTC; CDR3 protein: CSARHPRGKAENNEQFF
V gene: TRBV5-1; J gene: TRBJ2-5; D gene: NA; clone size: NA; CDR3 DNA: TGCGCCAGCAGCTCCGCTCGGGAGTCAGGGTACCAAGAGACCCAGTACTTC; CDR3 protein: CASSSARESGYQETQYF
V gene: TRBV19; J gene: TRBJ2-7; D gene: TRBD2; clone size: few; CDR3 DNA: TGTGCCAGTAGTGGACTAGCCTACTCCTACGAGCAGTACTTC; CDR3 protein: CASSGLAYSYEQYF
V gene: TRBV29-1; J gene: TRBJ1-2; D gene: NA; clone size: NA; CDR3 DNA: TGCAGCGCTACAAGGCAGGGGAACTATGGCTACACCTTC; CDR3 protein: CSATRQGNYGYTF
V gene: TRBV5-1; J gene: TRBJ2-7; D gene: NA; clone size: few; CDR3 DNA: TGCGCCAGCAGCTTGGATACCGGTTACGAGCAGTACTTC; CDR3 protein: CASSLDTGYEQYF
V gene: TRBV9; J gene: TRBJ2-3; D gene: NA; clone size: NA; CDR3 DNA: TGTGCCAGCAAAAAAGGGGGTGGCACAGATACGCAGTATTTT; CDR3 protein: CASKKGGGTDTQYF
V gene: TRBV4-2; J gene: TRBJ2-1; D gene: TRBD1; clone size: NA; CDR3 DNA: TGTGCCAGCAGCCAAGGAGGGGGCGTAGTCGGTGAGCAGTTCTTC; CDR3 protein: CASSQGGGVVGEQFF
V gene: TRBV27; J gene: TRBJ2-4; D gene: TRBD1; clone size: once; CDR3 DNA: TGTGCCACCAAGACAGGGACCTTCGGAGAGCAGTACTTC; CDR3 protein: CATKTGTFGEQYF
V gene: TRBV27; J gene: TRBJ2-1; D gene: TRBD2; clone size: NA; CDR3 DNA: TGTGCCAGCAGTTTATTTGTACCTAGCGGGCCTTACAATGAGCAGTTCTTC; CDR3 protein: CASSLFVPSGPYNEQFF
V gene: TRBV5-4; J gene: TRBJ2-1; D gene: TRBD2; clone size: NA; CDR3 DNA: TGTGCCAGCAGCTCTCGACTAGCGGGAGACAATGAGCAGTTCTTC; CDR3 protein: CASSSRLAGDNEQFF
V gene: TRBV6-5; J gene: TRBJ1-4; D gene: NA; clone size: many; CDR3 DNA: TGTGCCAGCTTTGTGACAGCTGCAACTAATGAAAAACTGTTTTTT; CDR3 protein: CASFVTAATNEKLFF
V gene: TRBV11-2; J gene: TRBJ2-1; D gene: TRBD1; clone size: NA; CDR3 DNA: TGTGCCAGCAGCGCCAGACAGGGCTTCTCCTACAATGAGCAGTTCTTC; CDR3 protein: CASSARQGFSYNEQFF
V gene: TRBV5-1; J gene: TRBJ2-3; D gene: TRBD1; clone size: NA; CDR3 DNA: TGCGCCAGCAGCGCAGGGACAGGGGCGGCAGATACGCAGTATTTT; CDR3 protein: CASSAGTGAADTQYF
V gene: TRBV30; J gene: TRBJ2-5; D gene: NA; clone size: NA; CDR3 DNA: TGTGCCTGGAGTACCCTGGGCCTTACTGGGGAGACCCAGTACTTC; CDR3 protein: CAWSTLGLTGETQYF
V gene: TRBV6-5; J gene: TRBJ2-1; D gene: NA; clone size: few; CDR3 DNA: TGTGCCAGCACGGAGGCAGGGCCCAATGAGCAGTTCTTC; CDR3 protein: CASTEAGPNEQFF
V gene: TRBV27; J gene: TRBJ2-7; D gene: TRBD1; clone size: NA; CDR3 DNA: TGTGCCAGCAGTAGAAGACAGGGACGCGAGCAGTACTTC; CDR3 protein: CASSRRQGREQYF
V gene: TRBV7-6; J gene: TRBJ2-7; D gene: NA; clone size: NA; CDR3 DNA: TGTGCCAGCAGCTTAGGACGGTCCCCCGGCCTATACGAGCAGTACTTC; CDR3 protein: CASSLGRSPGLYEQYF
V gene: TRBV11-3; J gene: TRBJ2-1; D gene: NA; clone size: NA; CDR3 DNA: TGTGCCAGCAGCCCTGGACAGAATTCTTACAATGAGCAGTTCTTC; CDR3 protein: CASSPGQNSYNEQFF
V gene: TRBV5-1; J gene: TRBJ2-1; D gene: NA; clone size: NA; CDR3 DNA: TGCGCCAGCAGCTTGGCTAGCGTACCCTACAATGAGCAGTTCTTC; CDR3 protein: CASSLASVPYNEQFF
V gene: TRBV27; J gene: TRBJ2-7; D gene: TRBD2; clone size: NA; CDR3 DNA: TGTGCCAGCAGTTCCGGGACTAGCGGCCTCTACGAGCAGTACTTC; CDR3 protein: CASSSGTSGLYEQYF
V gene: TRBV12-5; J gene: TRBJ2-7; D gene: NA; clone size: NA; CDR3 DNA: TGTGCTAGTGGACCAACTACGAATGAGCAGTACTTC; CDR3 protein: CASGPTTNEQYF
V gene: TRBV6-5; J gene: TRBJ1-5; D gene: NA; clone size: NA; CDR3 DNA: TGTGCCAGCAGTTATAGGACAGCCAGCAATCAGCCTCAGCATTTT; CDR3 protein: CASSYRTASNQPQHF
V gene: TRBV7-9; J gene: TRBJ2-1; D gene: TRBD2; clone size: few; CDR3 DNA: TGTGCCAGCAGCTTCTCTCCAGCGGGAGATGAGCAGTTCTTC; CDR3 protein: CASSFSPAGDEQFF
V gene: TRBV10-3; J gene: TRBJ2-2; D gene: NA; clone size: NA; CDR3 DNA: TGTGCCATCAGTCCGGGGCCCAAAAGCACCGGGGAGCTGTTTTTT; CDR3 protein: CAISPGPKSTGELFF
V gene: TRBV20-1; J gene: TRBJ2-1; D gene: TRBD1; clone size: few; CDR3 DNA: TGCAGTGCCATCCCCGGGACAGGGCCCGAAAATGAGCAGTTCTTC; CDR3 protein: CSAIPGTGPENEQFF
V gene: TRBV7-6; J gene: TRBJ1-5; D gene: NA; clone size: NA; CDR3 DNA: TGTGCCAGCAGCCCACAGGGTGGGCAGCCCCAGCATTTT; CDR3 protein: CASSPQGGQPQHF
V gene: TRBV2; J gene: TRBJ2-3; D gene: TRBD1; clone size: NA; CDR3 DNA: TGTGCCAGCAGTGTGGGACAGGGAAGAGATACGCAGTATTTT; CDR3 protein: CASSVGQGRDTQYF
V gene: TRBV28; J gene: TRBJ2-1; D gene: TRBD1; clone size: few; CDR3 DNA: TGTGCCAGCATGCCCCCTCGACAGGGGCGCAACAATGAGCAGTTCTTC; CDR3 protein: CASMPPRQGRNNEQFF
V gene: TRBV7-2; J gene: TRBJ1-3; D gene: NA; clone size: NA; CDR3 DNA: TGTGCCAGCAGCACGACCTCTGGAAACACCATATATTTT; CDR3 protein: CASSTTSGNTIYF
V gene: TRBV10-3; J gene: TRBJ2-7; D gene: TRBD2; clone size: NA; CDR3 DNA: TGTGCCATCAGTGAGTCGCCTAGCGGGAGTCCCTACGAGCAGTACTTC; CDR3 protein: CAISESPSGSPYEQYF
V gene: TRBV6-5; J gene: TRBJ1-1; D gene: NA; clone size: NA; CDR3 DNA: TGTGCCAGCAGTGCCGACAGGCCACGGAACACTGAAGCTTTCTTT; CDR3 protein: CASSADRPRNTEAFF
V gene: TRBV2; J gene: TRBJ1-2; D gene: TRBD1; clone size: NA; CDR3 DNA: TGTGCCAGCAGTCCACAGGGGCCCAGCTATGGCTACACCTTC; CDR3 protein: CASSPQGPSYGYTF
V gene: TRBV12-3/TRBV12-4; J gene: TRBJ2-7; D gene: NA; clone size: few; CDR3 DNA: TGTGCCAGCAGCCGGAGTCTCTACGAGCAGTACTTC; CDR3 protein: CASSRSLYEQYF
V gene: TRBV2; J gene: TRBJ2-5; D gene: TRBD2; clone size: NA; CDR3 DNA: TGTGCCAGCAGTCTCGGGACTAGCGGGAGGCCCGCGTACTTC; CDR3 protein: CASSLGTSGRPAYF
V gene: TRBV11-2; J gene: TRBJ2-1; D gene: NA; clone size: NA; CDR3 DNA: TGTGCCAGCAGCCAGCAGGGACTCCCTAACAATGAGCAGTTCTTC; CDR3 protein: CASSQQGLPNNEQFF